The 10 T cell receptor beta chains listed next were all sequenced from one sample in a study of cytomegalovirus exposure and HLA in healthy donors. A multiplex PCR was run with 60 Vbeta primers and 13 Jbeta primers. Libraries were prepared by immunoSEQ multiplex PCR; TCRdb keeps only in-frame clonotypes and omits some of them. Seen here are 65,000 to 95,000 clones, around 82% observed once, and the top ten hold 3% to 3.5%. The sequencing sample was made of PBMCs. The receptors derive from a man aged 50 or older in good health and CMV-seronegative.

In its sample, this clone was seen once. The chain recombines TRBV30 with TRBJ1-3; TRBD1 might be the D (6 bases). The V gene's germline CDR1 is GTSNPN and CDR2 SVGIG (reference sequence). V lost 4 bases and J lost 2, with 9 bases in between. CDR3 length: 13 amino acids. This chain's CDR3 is CAWKAGAGNTIYF. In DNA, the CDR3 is TGTGCCTGGAAGGCAGGGGCTGGAAACACCATATATTTT.

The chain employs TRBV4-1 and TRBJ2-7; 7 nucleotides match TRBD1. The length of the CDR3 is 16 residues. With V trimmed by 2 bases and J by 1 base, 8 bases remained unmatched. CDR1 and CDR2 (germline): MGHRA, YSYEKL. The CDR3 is CASSQPSRGKSYEQYF. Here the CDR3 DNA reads TGCGCCAGCAGCCAACCCAGCAGGGGGAAATCCTACGAGCAGTACTTC.

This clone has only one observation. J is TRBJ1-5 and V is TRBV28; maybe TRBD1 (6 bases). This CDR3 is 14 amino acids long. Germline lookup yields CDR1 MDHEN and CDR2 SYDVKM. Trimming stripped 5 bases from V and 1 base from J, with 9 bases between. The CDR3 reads CASSLTGSNQPQHF. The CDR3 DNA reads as TGTGCCAGCAGTCTTACAGGGAGCAATCAGCCCCAGCATTTT.

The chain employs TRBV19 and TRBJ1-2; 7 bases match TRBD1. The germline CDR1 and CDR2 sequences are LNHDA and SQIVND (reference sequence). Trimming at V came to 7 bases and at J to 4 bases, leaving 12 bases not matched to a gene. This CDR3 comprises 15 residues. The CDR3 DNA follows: TGTGCCAGTAAAGGGGGGACAGCCCACGCCTATGGCTACACCTTC. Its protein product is CASKGGTAHAYGYTF. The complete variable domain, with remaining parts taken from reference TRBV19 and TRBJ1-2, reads DGGITQSPKYLFRKEGQNVTLSCEQNLNHDAMYWYRQDPGQGLRLIYYSQIVNDFQKGDIAEGYSVSREKKESFPLTVTSAQKNPTAFYLCASKGGTAHAYGYTFGSGTRLTVV.

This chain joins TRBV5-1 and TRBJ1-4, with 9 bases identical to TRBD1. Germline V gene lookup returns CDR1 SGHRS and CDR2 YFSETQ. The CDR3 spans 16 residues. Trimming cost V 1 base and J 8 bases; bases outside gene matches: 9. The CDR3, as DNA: TGCGCCAGCAGCTTGAAACAGGGGGCGCGGGGGGAAAAACTGTTTTTT. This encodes CASSLKQGARGEKLFF.

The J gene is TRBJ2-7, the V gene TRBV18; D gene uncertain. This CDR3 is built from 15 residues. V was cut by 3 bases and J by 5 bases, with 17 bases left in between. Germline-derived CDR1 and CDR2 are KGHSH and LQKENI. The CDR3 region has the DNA TGTGCCAGCTCACCCGTAACCCGGGTCAGCCACGAGCAGTACTTC. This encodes CASSPVTRVSHEQYF.

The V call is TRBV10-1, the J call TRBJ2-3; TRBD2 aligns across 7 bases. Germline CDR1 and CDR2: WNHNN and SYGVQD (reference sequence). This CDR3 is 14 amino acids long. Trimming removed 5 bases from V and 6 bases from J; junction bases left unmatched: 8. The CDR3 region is CASSPGGSGDTQYF. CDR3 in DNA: TGCGCCAGCAGTCCGGGCGGGAGTGGCGATACGCAGTATTTT.

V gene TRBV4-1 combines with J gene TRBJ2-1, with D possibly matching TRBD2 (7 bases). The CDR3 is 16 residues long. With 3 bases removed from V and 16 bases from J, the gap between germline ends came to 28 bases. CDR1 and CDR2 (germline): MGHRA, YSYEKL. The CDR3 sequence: CASSQTMTLRGPPGFF. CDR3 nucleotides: TGCGCCAGCAGCCAGACCATGACTTTGCGGGGGCCCCCCGGATTCTTC.

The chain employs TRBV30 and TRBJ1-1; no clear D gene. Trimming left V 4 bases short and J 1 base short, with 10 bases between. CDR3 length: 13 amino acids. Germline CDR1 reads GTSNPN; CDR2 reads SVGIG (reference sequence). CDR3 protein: CAWTRTRNTEAFF. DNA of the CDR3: TGTGCCTGGACCCGCACTAGGAACACTGAAGCTTTCTTT.

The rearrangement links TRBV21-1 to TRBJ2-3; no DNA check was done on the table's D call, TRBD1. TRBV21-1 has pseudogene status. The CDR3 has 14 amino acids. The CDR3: CASSKATGTDTQYF. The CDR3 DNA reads TGTGCCAGCAGCAAAGCGACAGGCACTGATACGCAGTATTTT.